This T cell receptor (beta chain) was retrieved from a study of cytomegalovirus exposure and HLA in healthy donors. As for the study in general: Among the roughly 430 genotyped donors, approximately 81% were placed in the Caucasian-associated ancestry cluster. Study-wide results and caveats: A missense DCLRE1C variant was associated with V- and J-gene trimming of TCR beta chains in a later analysis, and an independent cohort replicated the association.

The CDR3 length is 17 residues. V shed 4 bases and J 9 bases; nucleotides not matched to a gene: 15. Germline lookup yields CDR1 SGDLS and CDR2 YYNGEE. Concerning this clone itself: Its antigen is unknown.

PCR amplification relied on 60 Vbeta primers (plus 13 Jbeta primers). Profiling relied on immunoSEQ multiplex PCR, and the TCRdb table lists in-frame clones only, not all of them. Of about 130,000 clones in the sample, roughly three quarters were seen once. The sequence derives from a middle-aged man in good health and CMV-seronegative. The V and J genes are TRBV9 and TRBJ2-4; 11 bases match TRBD2. The sequenced sample was PBMCs. The CDR3 sequence: CASSPQYALAGGLIQYF. CDR3 DNA: TGTGCCAGCAGCCCTCAATACGCCTTAGCGGGGGGGCTCATTCAGTACTTC. The entire variable domain, with the rest obtained from reference TRBV9 and TRBJ2-4, is as follows: DSGVTQTPKHLITATGQRVTLRCSPRSGDLSVYWYQQSLDQGLQFLIQYYNGEERAKGNILERFSAQQFPDLHSELNLSSLELGDSALYFCASSPQYALAGGLIQYFGAGTRLSVL.